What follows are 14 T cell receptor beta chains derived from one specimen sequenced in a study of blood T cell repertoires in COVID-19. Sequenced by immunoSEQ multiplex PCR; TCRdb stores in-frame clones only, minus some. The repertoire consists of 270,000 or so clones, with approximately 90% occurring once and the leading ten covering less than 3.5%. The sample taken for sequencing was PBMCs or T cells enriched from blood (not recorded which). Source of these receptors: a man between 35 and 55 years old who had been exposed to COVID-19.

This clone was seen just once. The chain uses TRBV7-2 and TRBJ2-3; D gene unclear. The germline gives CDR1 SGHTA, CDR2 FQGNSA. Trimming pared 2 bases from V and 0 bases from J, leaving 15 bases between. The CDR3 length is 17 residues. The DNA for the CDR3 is TGTGCCAGCAGCTTAACGGTTACGGGTTTCAGCACAGATACGCAGTATTTT. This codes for CASSLTVTGFSTDTQYF.

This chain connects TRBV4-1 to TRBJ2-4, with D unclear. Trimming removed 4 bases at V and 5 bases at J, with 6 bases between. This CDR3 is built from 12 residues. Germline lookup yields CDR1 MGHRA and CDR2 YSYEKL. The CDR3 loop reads CASSRDENIQYF. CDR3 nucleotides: TGCGCCAGCAGCCGAGACGAAAACATTCAGTACTTC.

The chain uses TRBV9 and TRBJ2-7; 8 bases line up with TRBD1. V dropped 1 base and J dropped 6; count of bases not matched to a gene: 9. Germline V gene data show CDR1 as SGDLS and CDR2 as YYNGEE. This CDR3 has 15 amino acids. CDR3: CASSVTQGALSEQYF. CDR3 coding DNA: TGTGCCAGCAGCGTAACCCAGGGGGCTTTGAGCGAGCAGTACTTC.

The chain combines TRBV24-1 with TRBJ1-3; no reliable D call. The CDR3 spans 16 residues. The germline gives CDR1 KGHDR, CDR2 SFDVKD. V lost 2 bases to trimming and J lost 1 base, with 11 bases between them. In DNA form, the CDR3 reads TGTGCCACCAGTGATTCCGGGGAACCTTCTGGAAACACCATATATTTT. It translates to CATSDSGEPSGNTIYF.

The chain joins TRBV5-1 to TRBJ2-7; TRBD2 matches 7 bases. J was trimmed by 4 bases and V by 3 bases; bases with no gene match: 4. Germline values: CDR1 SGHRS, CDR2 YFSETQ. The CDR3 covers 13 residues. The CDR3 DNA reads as TGCGCCAGCAGCTCAACTAGCGTGTACGAGCAGTACTTC. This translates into CASSSTSVYEQYF.

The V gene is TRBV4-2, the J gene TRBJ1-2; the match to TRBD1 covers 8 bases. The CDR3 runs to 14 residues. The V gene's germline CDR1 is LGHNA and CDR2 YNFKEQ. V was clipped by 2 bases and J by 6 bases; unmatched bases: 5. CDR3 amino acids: CASSQSTGENGYTF. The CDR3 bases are TGTGCCAGCAGCCAATCGACAGGGGAAAATGGCTACACCTTC.

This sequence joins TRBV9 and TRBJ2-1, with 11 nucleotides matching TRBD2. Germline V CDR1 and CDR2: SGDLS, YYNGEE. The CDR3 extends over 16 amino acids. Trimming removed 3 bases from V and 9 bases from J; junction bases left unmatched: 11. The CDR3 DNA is TGTGCCAGCAGCGCAAGCATTAGCGGGGGGGGTAGTGAGCAGTTCTTC. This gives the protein CASSASISGGGSEQFF.

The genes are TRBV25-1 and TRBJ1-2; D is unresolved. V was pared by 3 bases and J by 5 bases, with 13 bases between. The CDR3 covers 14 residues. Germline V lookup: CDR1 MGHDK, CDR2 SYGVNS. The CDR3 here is CASSDNGREYGYTF. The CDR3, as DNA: TGTGCCAGCAGTGATAATGGCCGGGAGTATGGCTACACCTTC.

CDR3 nucleotides: TGCGCCAGCAGCGGGGGGTCAAAGGAAGAAAAACTGTTTTTT. As protein: CASSGGSKEEKLFF. This chain links TRBV5-1 with TRBJ1-4; tentatively, D is TRBD1 (5 bases). The CDR3 is 14 residues long. Per the germline V gene, CDR1 is SGHRS and CDR2 is YFSETQ. V was cut by 4 bases and J by 8 bases, with 15 bases left in between.

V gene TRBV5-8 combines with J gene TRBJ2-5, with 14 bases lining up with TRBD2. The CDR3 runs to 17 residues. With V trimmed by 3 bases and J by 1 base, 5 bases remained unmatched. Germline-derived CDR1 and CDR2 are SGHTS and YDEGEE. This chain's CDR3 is CASSWGGTSGSQETQYF. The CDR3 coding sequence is TGTGCCAGCAGCTGGGGGGGGACTAGCGGGAGCCAAGAGACCCAGTACTTC.

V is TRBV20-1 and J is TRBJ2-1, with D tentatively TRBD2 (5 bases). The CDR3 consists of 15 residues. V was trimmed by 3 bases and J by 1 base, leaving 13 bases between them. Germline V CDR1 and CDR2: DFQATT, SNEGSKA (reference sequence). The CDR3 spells CSASDGGLSYNEQFF. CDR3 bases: TGCAGTGCTAGTGATGGCGGGCTATCCTACAATGAGCAGTTCTTC.

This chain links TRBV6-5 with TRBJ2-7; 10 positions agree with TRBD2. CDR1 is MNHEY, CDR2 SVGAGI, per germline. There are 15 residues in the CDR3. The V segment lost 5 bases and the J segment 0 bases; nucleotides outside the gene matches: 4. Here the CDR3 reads CASSKLAGSSYEQYF. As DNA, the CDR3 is TGTGCCAGCAGTAAACTAGCGGGAAGCTCCTACGAGCAGTACTTC.

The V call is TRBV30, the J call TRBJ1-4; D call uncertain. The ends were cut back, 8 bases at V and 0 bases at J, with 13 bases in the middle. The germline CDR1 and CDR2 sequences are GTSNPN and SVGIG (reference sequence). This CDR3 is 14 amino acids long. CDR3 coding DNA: TGTGCCGGGATACGGGGTGCAACTAATGAAAAACTGTTTTTT. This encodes CAGIRGATNEKLFF.

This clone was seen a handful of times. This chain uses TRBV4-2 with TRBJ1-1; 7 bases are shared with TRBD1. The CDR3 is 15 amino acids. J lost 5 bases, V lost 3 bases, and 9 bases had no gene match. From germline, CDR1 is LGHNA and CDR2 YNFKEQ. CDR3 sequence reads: CASSHRQGTKTEAFF. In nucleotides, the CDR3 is TGTGCCAGCAGCCACAGACAGGGCACGAAAACTGAAGCTTTCTTT.